These 23 T cell receptor beta chains were sequenced from one sample in a study of early T cells in non-severe SARS-CoV-2 infection. MiXCR, run by TCRdb on the 5' RACE reads, gives a single entry per CDR3 protein. The data hold about 61,000 distinct CDR3 sequences, with around 12% observed a single time. The source material was whole blood, sampled at baseline. The receptor set was obtained from an adult who was a healthcare worker with PCR-confirmed SARS-CoV-2 infection or an uninfected control (not recorded which). The donor label of this sample is uncertain.

This clonotype was picked up a small number of times. J is TRBJ1-3 and V is TRBV7-8; tentatively, D is TRBD1 (5 bases). V dropped 0 bases and J dropped 10 bases, with 19 bases sitting between them. Germline V gives CDR1 SGHVS, CDR2 FQNEAQ. This CDR3 has 16 amino acids. CDR3 protein: CASSLASGGNPETIYF. In nucleotides, the CDR3 is TGTGCCAGCAGCTTAGCGTCCGGGGGAAACCCCGAAACCATATATTTT. The variable domain in full, with the rest retrieved from reference TRBV7-8 and TRBJ1-3, is GAGVSQSPRYKVAKRGQDVALRCDPISGHVSLFWYQQALGQGPEFLTYFQNEAQLDKSGLPSDRFFAERPEGSVSTLKIQRTQQEDSAVYLCASSLASGGNPETIYFGEGSWLTVV.

This clonotype has only a few counts. The chain joins TRBV19 to TRBJ2-7, with D possibly TRBD2 on 5 matching bases. The germline V gene encodes CDR1 LNHDA and CDR2 SQIVND (reference sequence). Between the trimmed V and J ends, which lost 2 bases and 4 bases, there was a span of 15 bases. The CDR3 covers 15 residues. The DNA of the CDR3 is TGTGCCAGTAGTATATCGGGGTATGGTGGTTACGAGCAGTACGTC. Translating it yields CASSISGYGGYEQYV.

Concerning this clonotype itself: Just one base apart from a much larger clone, this may be a read error. The chain couples TRBV7-3 to TRBJ2-1; 7 nucleotides match TRBD1. From germline, CDR1 is SGHTA and CDR2 FQGTGA. Unmatched junction bases numbered 7, after V lost 6 bases and J lost 5 bases. This CDR3 is 14 amino acids long. DNA of the CDR3: TGTGCCAGCAGACAGGGGCAAGGGCACAATGAGCAGTTCTTC. It codes for CASRQGQGHNEQFF. The full variable domain, its missing parts supplied by reference TRBV7-3 and TRBJ2-1, is GAGVSQTPSNKVTEKGKYVELRCDPISGHTALYWYRQSLGQGPEFLIYFQGTGAADDSGLPNDRFFAVRPEGSVSTLKIQRTERGDSAVYLCASRQGQGHNEQFFGPGTRLTVL.

The chain employs TRBV10-3 and TRBJ2-1; possible D gene TRBD2, 6 bases. The ends were cut back, 7 bases at V and 7 bases at J, with 14 bases in the middle. The CDR3 covers 13 residues. The germline gives CDR1 ENHRY, CDR2 SYGVKD. The CDR3 region is CAIMDTSRNEQFF. CDR3 nucleotide sequence: TGTGCCATCATGGATACTAGCAGAAATGAGCAGTTCTTC.

V gene TRBV18 combines with J gene TRBJ2-3; 12 bases line up with TRBD2. The V gene's germline CDR1 is KGHSH and CDR2 LQKENI. The CDR3 is made up of 15 amino acids. V lost 6 bases, J lost 3 bases, and 4 bases stayed unmatched. In nucleotides, the CDR3 is TGTGCCAGCTCTACGACTAGCGGGGGTACAGATACGCAGTATTTT. This gives the protein CASSTTSGGTDTQYF.

CDR3 DNA: TGCGCCAGCAGCCCCGAAGGATCCGGAAACACCATATATTTT. This translates into CASSPEGSGNTIYF. The chain carries TRBV5-1 and TRBJ1-3, with D unresolved. CDR1 and CDR2 from the germline V gene are SGHRS and YFSETQ. The CDR3 has 14 amino acids. The V end lost 4 bases, the J end lost 4 bases, and 12 bases lay between the germline ends.

Only a few counts were recorded for this clonotype. The chain recombines TRBV20-1 with TRBJ1-1; TRBD1 is a possible D gene (6 bases). CDR1 and CDR2 from the germline V gene are DFQATT and SNEGSKA (reference sequence). CDR3 length equals 10 residues. Trimming removed 6 bases at V and 11 bases at J, with 13 bases between. This chain's CDR3 is CSARGISAFF. CDR3 in DNA: TGCAGTGCAAGGGGGATATCGGCTTTCTTT.

The sample holds a few counts of this clonotype. The genes are TRBV7-2 and TRBJ1-2, with a possible D match to TRBD1 (6 bases). Germline V gene data show CDR1 as SGHTA and CDR2 as FQGNSA. The V end lost 5 bases, the J end lost 5 bases, and 18 bases lay between the germline ends. The CDR3 extends over 15 amino acids. The CDR3 coding sequence is TGTGCCAGCAGCCCAGGGGCACTTCAGCGGTATGGCTACACCTTC. Protein product: CASSPGALQRYGYTF.

This chain connects TRBV7-3 to TRBJ2-3, with TRBD1 matching 9 bases. The CDR3 contains 16 residues. The V gene's germline CDR1 is SGHTA and CDR2 FQGTGA. V lost 5 bases and J lost 0; bases outside the gene matches: 6. The chain's CDR3 is CASSRDRATSTDTQYF. CDR3 in DNA: TGTGCCAGCAGCCGGGACAGGGCCACTAGCACAGATACGCAGTATTTT.

This clonotype was found a few times. The gene calls are TRBV5-8 and TRBJ2-3; D possibly corresponds to TRBD2 (6 bases). CDR3 size: 15 residues. Germline CDR1 is SGHTS and CDR2 is YDEGEE. Between the trimmed V and J ends, which lost 6 bases and 3 bases, there was a span of 17 bases. The CDR3: CASTDSAGRTDTQYF. For the CDR3, the DNA is TGTGCCAGCACCGACTCGGCAGGGAGGACAGATACGCAGTATTTT. Together with reference TRBV5-8 and TRBJ2-3, the CDR3 gives the full variable domain: EAGVTQSPTHLIKTRGQQATLRCSPISGHTSVYWYQQALGLGLQFLLWYDEGEERNRGNFPPRFSGRQFPNYSSELNVNALELEDSALYLCASTDSAGRTDTQYFGPGTRLTVL.

This clonotype was detected only a few times. This chain connects TRBV12-3 or TRBV12-4 to TRBJ1-1; D gene uncertain. The CDR3 totals 13 residues. The V and J ends lost 8 bases and 1 base respectively, with 11 bases between them. CDR3 amino acids: CASSLLENTEAFF. The CDR3 nucleotides read TGTGCCAGCTCATTGCTGGAGAACACTGAAGCTTTCTTT.

This chain connects TRBV6-2 or TRBV6-3 to TRBJ2-1; D possibly corresponds to TRBD2 (6 bases). The CDR3 contains 14 residues. V shed 7 bases and J shed 2 bases, with 12 bases lying between them. Germline V CDR1 and CDR2: MNHEY, SVGEGT. The CDR3 DNA follows: TGTGCCAGCAATAGCGGTCCGCCCTACAATGAGCAGTTCTTC. Its protein is CASNSGPPYNEQFF.

This clonotype was observed many times. V is TRBV20-1 and J is TRBJ2-1, with 7 bases identical to TRBD1. The CDR3 extends over 12 amino acids. With V trimmed by 6 bases and J by 3 bases, 2 bases remained unmatched. In germline, CDR1 is DFQATT, CDR2 SNEGSKA (reference sequence). The CDR3 region is CSATGIYNEQFF. The CDR3 bases are TGCAGTGCGACAGGGATCTACAATGAGCAGTTCTTC.

The J gene is TRBJ1-2, the V gene TRBV15; D is possibly TRBD1 (5 bases). V shed 1 base and J shed 3 bases, with 6 bases lying between them. CDR3 length: 13 residues. Germline V gene data show CDR1 as LNHNV and CDR2 as YYDKDF (reference sequence). The CDR3 nucleotides read TGTGCCACCAGCAGAGGCAGGGACTATGGCTACACCTTC. Translating gives CATSRGRDYGYTF.

Only a few counts were recorded for this clonotype. The chain carries TRBV7-7 and TRBJ2-5, with TRBD1 matching 7 bases. From germline, CDR1 is SSHAT and CDR2 FNYEAQ (reference sequence). The CDR3 totals 14 residues. V lost 5 bases and J lost 2; bases outside the gene matches: 5. The CDR3, as DNA: TGTGCCAGCAGCCGACAGGGATGGCAAGAGACCCAGTACTTC. This encodes CASSRQGWQETQYF.

This clonotype was found a few times. The chain joins TRBV20-1 to TRBJ2-7; 10 bases align to TRBD2. The germline V gene has CDR1 DFQATT and CDR2 SNEGSKA (reference sequence). Germline trimming cut 2 bases from V and 4 bases from J; bases unmatched to any gene: 14. CDR3 length: 17 residues. CDR3 DNA: TGCAGTGCTAGACCTTTGAATATTAGCGGGGGGAAGTACGAGCAGTACGTC. It is translated as CSARPLNISGGKYEQYV.

There are many counts of this clonotype. This chain links TRBV2 with TRBJ2-7, with TRBD1 identical over 10 bases. Trimming cost V 5 bases and J 7 bases; bases outside gene matches: 8. The CDR3 consists of 14 residues. In germline, CDR1 is SNHLY, CDR2 FYNNEI. Here the CDR3 DNA reads TGTGCCAGCAGTAAGGGACAGGGGATAGGTGAGCAGTACGTC. It translates to CASSKGQGIGEQYV.

This clonotype occurred many times. This sequence joins TRBV7-3 and TRBJ1-1; D unclear. The CDR3 covers 14 residues. CDR1 and CDR2 from the germline V gene are SGHTA and FQGTGA. V shed 3 bases and J shed 6 bases, with 14 bases lying between them. CDR3 amino acids: CASSLLSGVPEAFF. The CDR3 nucleotides read TGTGCCAGCAGCTTGCTTTCAGGCGTCCCTGAAGCTTTCTTT.

This clonotype was counted at least ten times. V and J are TRBV7-2 and TRBJ2-5; TRBD2 matches 13 bases. With V trimmed by 5 bases and J by 5 bases, 5 bases remained unmatched. The CDR3 has 15 amino acids. Germline loops: CDR1 SGHTA, CDR2 FQGNSA. CDR3 in amino acids: CASSMGLAGLETQYF. The CDR3 bases are TGTGCCAGCAGCATGGGACTAGCGGGGTTGGAGACCCAGTACTTC.

This clonotype was seen only a few times. The chain uses TRBV7-2 and TRBJ2-1, with D unresolved. Germline-derived CDR1 and CDR2 are SGHTA and FQGNSA. The length of the CDR3 is 13 residues. Between the trimmed V and J ends, which lost 8 bases and 0 bases, there was a span of 8 bases. This CDR3 reads CASSPGSYNEQFF. The CDR3 region has the DNA TGTGCCAGCTCGCCGGGCTCCTACAATGAGCAGTTCTTC.

CDR3 protein: CSASRTSGTDTQYF. The CDR3 DNA follows: TGCAGTGCTTCCAGGACTAGCGGGACAGATACGCAGTATTTT. The rearrangement uses TRBV20-1 and TRBJ2-3; 11 bases map to TRBD2. This CDR3 spans 14 amino acids. The V segment lost 5 bases and the J segment 3 bases; nucleotides outside the gene matches: 4. Germline V gene sequence: CDR1 DFQATT, CDR2 SNEGSKA (reference sequence).

This clonotype showed up just a few times. The chain joins TRBV20-1 to TRBJ2-2; D ambiguous. The CDR3 runs to 14 residues. Germline values: CDR1 DFQATT, CDR2 SNEGSKA (reference sequence). Trimming stripped 3 bases from V and 4 bases from J, with 12 bases between. The CDR3 DNA sequence: TGCAGTGCTAGCTCGGCTATCGTCACCGGGGAGCTGTTTTTT. Its protein is CSASSAIVTGELFF.

This clonotype was detected ten times or more. The chain recombines TRBV24-1 with TRBJ2-1; D uncertain. Germline CDR1 KGHDR, CDR2 SFDVKD. Trimming took 10 bases from V and 5 from J, leaving 17 bases between them. The CDR3 consists of 14 residues. The CDR3, as DNA: TGTGCCACACCTGGCCAACTTGGGAACAATGAGCAGTTCTTC. This encodes CATPGQLGNNEQFF.